These 18 T cell receptor beta chains were all obtained from the same sample, sequenced in a study of blood T cells in healthy people across ages. A J-beta primer mix and a sample-barcoded 5' primer were used in a second PCR of roughly 6 to 12 cycles. A single record per CDR3 protein comes from TCRdb applying MiXCR to the 5' RACE reads. The profile shows 1 million or so distinct CDR3 sequences, almost 25% of them singletons. The data were also submitted as part of a second study, on T cells of mothers and their children.

Sequences were obtained from blood. The receptors stem from a girl aged 2 to 10 in good health.

The sample holds one count of this clonotype. The chain is built from TRBV28 and TRBJ2-5; TRBD2 matches 8 bases. V lost 4 bases to trimming and J lost 5 bases; unmatched junction nucleotides: 12. This CDR3 region has 16 residues. CDR1 and CDR2 from the germline V gene are MDHEN and SYDVKM. Here the CDR3 reads CASSSLSLRGVETQYF. In DNA, the CDR3 is TGTGCCAGCAGTTCCTTATCCTTGCGGGGGGTCGAGACCCAGTACTTC.

This clonotype was observed a few times. The CDR3 loop is CASGTTSPVSYTF. DNA of the CDR3: TGTGCCAGCGGCACTACGTCCCCGGTGAGCTACACCTTC. This rearrangement joins TRBV28 to TRBJ1-2; D not resolved. The CDR3 totals 13 residues. Germline assignment: CDR1 MDHEN and CDR2 SYDVKM. With 8 bases removed from V and 9 bases from J, the gap between germline ends came to 19 bases.

This clonotype appeared a few times. The genes are TRBV4-1 and TRBJ1-1, with unresolved D. The germline V gene has CDR1 MGHRA and CDR2 YSYEKL. Trimming stripped 3 bases from V and 0 bases from J, with 11 bases between. The CDR3 covers 15 residues. The CDR3 sequence: CASSQYPEMNTEAFF. The CDR3 coding sequence is TGCGCCAGCAGCCAGTATCCGGAAATGAACACTGAAGCTTTCTTT.

The V call is TRBV5-1, the J call TRBJ2-3; D uncertain. Trimming removed 6 bases at V and 4 bases at J, with 15 bases between. Germline CDR1 reads SGHRS; CDR2 reads YFSETQ. There are 14 residues in the CDR3. The CDR3 nucleotides are TGCGCCAGCACGCTGGGTCCCTCATCAGATACGCAGTATTTT. This codes for CASTLGPSSDTQYF.

The chain joins TRBV7-9 to TRBJ2-1, with 9 bases identical to TRBD1. Germline loops: CDR1 SEHNR, CDR2 FQNEAQ (reference sequence). The V gene end was trimmed by 7 bases and the J gene end by 7 bases; junction bases not matched to a gene: 8. The CDR3 is 14 residues long. The CDR3: CASNMGQGGNEQFF. The CDR3 region has the DNA TGTGCCAGCAACATGGGACAGGGAGGGAATGAGCAGTTCTTC.

The genes are TRBV9 and TRBJ1-1, with 7 bases fitting TRBD1. The CDR3 is 13 residues long. Trimming at V came to 7 bases and at J to 4 bases, leaving 7 bases not matched to a gene. CDR1 is SGDLS and CDR2 is YYNGEE in the germline V gene. CDR3 DNA sequence: TGTGCCAGCCAGGGACAGCCGACCACTGAAGCTTTCTTT. As protein: CASQGQPTTEAFF.

The chain links TRBV20-1 to TRBJ2-1; 9 bases match TRBD2. J gave up 7 bases and V 6 bases, and 7 bases lay outside the gene matches. The CDR3 loop spans 13 amino acids. Germline V lookup: CDR1 DFQATT, CDR2 SNEGSKA (reference sequence). CDR3 residues: CSAPSGEVNEQFF. The CDR3 DNA is TGCAGTGCGCCTAGCGGGGAGGTTAATGAGCAGTTCTTC.

The chain links TRBV4-1 to TRBJ2-5; D tentatively fits TRBD1 or TRBD2 (5 bases each). Matching the DNA end better, TRBJ2-1 makes the J call doubtful. CDR3 size: 17 residues. The germline CDR1 and CDR2 sequences are MGHRA and YSYEKL. The CDR3 nucleotides are TGCGCCAGCAGCTACCGGGACCCCGCGTTAGCCTACAATGAGCAGTTCTTC. Translated, it gives CASSYRDPALAYNEQFF.

This clonotype was counted between two and nine times. V gene TRBV9 combines with J gene TRBJ2-3; maybe TRBD2 (6 bases). The CDR3 is 17 residues long. Germline-derived CDR1 and CDR2 are SGDLS and YYNGEE. V gave up 4 bases and J gave up 0 bases, with 18 bases separating them. CDR3 protein: CASSPGTVGSSTDTQYF. The CDR3 DNA reads TGTGCCAGCAGCCCTGGGACTGTGGGATCGAGCACAGATACGCAGTATTTT.

The chain is built from TRBV25-1 and TRBJ1-1, with D possibly matching TRBD1 (5 bases). With 2 bases removed from V and 3 bases from J, the gap between germline ends came to 10 bases. This CDR3 has 14 residues. The germline V gene has CDR1 MGHDK and CDR2 SYGVNS. CDR3 nucleotides: TGTGCCAGCAGTGAAATTACCAGGGACACTGAAGCTTTCTTT. Translated: CASSEITRDTEAFF. Filled out from reference TRBV25-1 and TRBJ1-1, the complete variable domain reads EADIYQTPRYLVIGTGKKITLECSQTMGHDKMYWYQQDPGMELHLIHYSYGVNSTEKGDLSSESTVSRIRTEHFPLTLESARPSHTSQYLCASSEITRDTEAFFGQGTRLTVV.

This clonotype was recorded a few times. In DNA form, the CDR3 reads TGTGCCAGCAGCTTGACTAGCGGGAGTAGGTACAATGAGCAGTTCTTC. Protein sequence: CASSLTSGSRYNEQFF. This chain uses TRBV11-2 with TRBJ2-1; 12 nucleotides align to TRBD2. V was pared by 3 bases and J by 4 bases, with 4 bases of the junction left unmatched. CDR3 length: 16 residues. Germline values: CDR1 SGHAT, CDR2 FQNNGV.

The rearrangement links TRBV12-3 or TRBV12-4 to TRBJ2-1, with TRBD2 matching over 11 bases. This CDR3 has 15 residues. V shed 7 bases, J shed 8 bases, and the junction held 10 bases outside the gene matches. The chain's CDR3 is CASTQLAGVGYEQFF. CDR3 DNA: TGTGCCAGCACCCAACTAGCGGGAGTGGGCTATGAGCAGTTCTTC.

The V and J genes are TRBV20-1 and TRBJ2-7, with 8 positions matching TRBD1. CDR1 and CDR2 (germline): DFQATT, SNEGSKA (reference sequence). There are 13 residues in the CDR3. V trimming: 6 bases; J trimming: 3 bases; junction bases outside the gene matches: 7. The CDR3 nucleotides are TGCAGTGCCGACAGGGGCACAGACTACGAGCAGTACTTC. Its translation is CSADRGTDYEQYF.

This chain links TRBV4-1 with TRBJ2-3; the match to TRBD2 covers 12 bases. The CDR3 length is 17 residues. With V trimmed by 3 bases and J by 5 bases, 9 bases remained unmatched. The germline CDR1 and CDR2 sequences are MGHRA and YSYEKL. The CDR3 sequence is CASSHFLAGGGGDTQYF. The CDR3 bases are TGCGCCAGCAGCCATTTTCTAGCGGGAGGGGGAGGAGATACGCAGTATTTT.

The rearrangement links TRBV28 to TRBJ1-5; D gene ambiguous. V shed 3 bases and J shed 2 bases, with 14 bases lying between them. The V gene's germline CDR1 is MDHEN and CDR2 SYDVKM. The CDR3 consists of 16 residues. The CDR3 nucleotides are TGTGCCAGCAGTTTTGAAGGCCCTGGGGGCAATCAGCCCCAGCATTTT. Its translation: CASSFEGPGGNQPQHF.

This chain links TRBV11-3 with TRBJ2-5, with a possible D match to TRBD2 (5 bases). Trimming pared 4 bases from V and 5 bases from J, leaving 11 bases between. The CDR3 extends over 13 amino acids. CDR1 and CDR2 (germline): SGHNT, YENEEA. CDR3 DNA: TGTGCCAGCAGCTCGCGGGTTACGGAGACCCAGTACTTC. Protein: CASSSRVTETQYF.

This clonotype was detected many times. The J gene is TRBJ2-7, the V gene TRBV7-2; 10 nucleotides line up with TRBD2. The ends lost 6 bases at V and 4 bases at J; junction bases unmatched: 3. From germline, CDR1 is SGHTA and CDR2 FQGNSA. CDR3 length: 13 amino acids. CDR3 DNA sequence: TGTGCCAGCAGTGAGGGACTAGCGTACGAGCAGTACTTC. The encoded protein is CASSEGLAYEQYF.

About this clonotype: A much more abundant neighbour one base away suggests this may be a read error. V is TRBV29-1 and J is TRBJ2-5; TRBD2 matches 8 bases. The germline V gene has CDR1 SQVTM and CDR2 ANQGSEA. The CDR3 runs 12 residues. In DNA, the CDR3 is TGCAGCGTGGAAGCGGGAGAAGAGGCCCAGTACTTC. Its translation: CSVEAGEEAQYF.